The rows below give T cell receptor beta chains drawn from one sample of a study of tumor and adjacent non-tumor tissue in lung cancer. TCRdb analysed the multiplex PCR reads with MiXCR anew, one entry per CDR3 protein. The table has around 50,000 distinct CDR3 sequences, roughly 67% seen once; the top ten hold approximately 30%. Sequencing was done on a sample of distant non-tumor lung tissue. The receptors shown here come from a woman aged 70-85 years with non-small cell lung cancer. The CDR3 runs from the conserved cysteine through the conserved F or W. The D gene is left open where the match is weak. Part of the rows lack a size; the others show once, few, many or a class for expanded clones.

clone size: -
V gene: TRBV29-1
J gene: TRBJ2-1
D gene: -
CDR3 DNA: TGCGGCGTTGAGTATTGGGAGGACAATGAGCAGTTCTTC
CDR3 protein: CGVEYWEDNEQFF

clone size: -
V gene: TRBV6-5
J gene: TRBJ2-1
D gene: TRBD1
CDR3 DNA: TGTGCCGCCCGACAGGGGCTCTACAATGAGGAGTTCTTC
CDR3 protein: CAARQGLYNEEFF

clone size: -
V gene: TRBV29-1
J gene: TRBJ2-1
D gene: -
CDR3 DNA: TGCTGCGTTGACCAGAAAAACAATGAGCAGTTCTTC
CDR3 protein: CCVDQKNNEQFF

clone size: -
V gene: TRBV29-1
J gene: TRBJ1-2
D gene: TRBD1
CDR3 DNA: TGCAGCGCTATAACAGGGGAGACAGGATTCGCCTATGGCTACACCTTC
CDR3 protein: CSAITGETGFAYGYTF

clone size: -
V gene: TRBV7-9
J gene: TRBJ2-7
D gene: -
CDR3 DNA: TGTGCCAGCAGCTTGGGAGCGCAATTCTACGAGCAGTACTTC
CDR3 protein: CASSLGAQFYEQYF

clone size: -
V gene: TRBV20-1
J gene: TRBJ1-1
D gene: -
CDR3 DNA: TGCAATGCGCACAGGATAGAGAACACTGAAGCTTTGTTT
CDR3 protein: CNAHRIENTEALF

clone size: -
V gene: TRBV29-1
J gene: TRBJ2-1
D gene: -
CDR3 DNA: TGCAGCGGGGGACGGGCAGATGGGCAGTTCTTC
CDR3 protein: CSGGRADGQFF

clone size: many
V gene: TRBV4-1
J gene: TRBJ2-7
D gene: TRBD1
CDR3 DNA: TGCGCCAGCAGCCAAGAGAGGGTTGGCACGGGACAGTCCTACGAGCAGTACTTC
CDR3 protein: CASSQERVGTGQSYEQYF

clone size: -
V gene: TRBV6-5
J gene: TRBJ1-1
D gene: TRBD1
CDR3 DNA: TGTGCCAACAGTTCCCCGAGGACAGGGAACACTAAAGCTTTCTTT
CDR3 protein: CANSSPRTGNTKAFF

clone size: few
V gene: TRBV12-3/TRBV12-4
J gene: TRBJ1-2
D gene: -
CDR3 DNA: TGTACCAGCAGTCTGGGGGATGGCTGCACCTTC
CDR3 protein: CTSSLGDGCTF

clone size: -
V gene: TRBV6-2/TRBV6-3
J gene: TRBJ2-3
D gene: -
CDR3 DNA: TGTCCCAGTAGCCGAGACAGCACAGATACGCAGTATTTT
CDR3 protein: CPSSRDSTDTQYF

clone size: -
V gene: TRBV11-2
J gene: TRBJ1-2
D gene: -
CDR3 DNA: TGTGCCAGCAGCTTAGGGGAGACACTTTCCTATGGATACACCTTC
CDR3 protein: CASSLGETLSYGYTF

clone size: few
V gene: TRBV5-1
J gene: TRBJ2-1
D gene: -
CDR3 DNA: TGCGTCAGCAGCTTGGGAGGGGGCGATGAGCAGTTCTTC
CDR3 protein: CVSSLGGGDEQFF

clone size: -
V gene: TRBV10-3
J gene: TRBJ2-2
D gene: -
CDR3 DNA: TGTGCCATTAGACCCGCGGGAACGAACACCGGGGAGCTGTCTTTT
CDR3 protein: CAIRPAGTNTGELSF

clone size: -
V gene: TRBV29-1
J gene: TRBJ1-2
D gene: -
CDR3 DNA: TGCAGCGTCGAAGACCTGGGGGGCATGGATGGCTACACCTTC
CDR3 protein: CSVEDLGGMDGYTF

clone size: many
V gene: TRBV28
J gene: TRBJ1-1
D gene: TRBD1
CDR3 DNA: TGTGCCAGCAGTTTATTTCTGACAGGGTCCACTGAAGCTTTCTTT
CDR3 protein: CASSLFLTGSTEAFF

clone size: -
V gene: TRBV6-2/TRBV6-3
J gene: TRBJ1-1
D gene: -
CDR3 DNA: TGTGCCAGCAGTTACGAGGCAGGGAGAAACACTGAAGCTTTCTTT
CDR3 protein: CASSYEAGRNTEAFF

clone size: -
V gene: TRBV12-3/TRBV12-4
J gene: TRBJ2-7
D gene: -
CDR3 DNA: TGTGCCAGCAGGTGTAGAGGGGGCTACGAGCAGTACTTC
CDR3 protein: CASRCRGGYEQYF

clone size: -
V gene: TRBV11-1
J gene: TRBJ1-1
D gene: -
CDR3 DNA: TGTGTCAGCAGGTCCGGGATAGGGAAGAACACTGAAGCTTTCTTT
CDR3 protein: CVSRSGIGKNTEAFF

clone size: -
V gene: TRBV5-4
J gene: TRBJ2-3
D gene: -
CDR3 DNA: TGTGCCAGCAGTGCTGGGGGGCGGAGCACAGATATGCGGTATTTT
CDR3 protein: CASSAGGRSTDMRYF

clone size: few
V gene: TRBV4-1
J gene: TRBJ2-1
D gene: TRBD2
CDR3 DNA: TGCGCCAGCAGCCGAGCTGCGGGAGCCATCTACGATGAGCAGTTCTTC
CDR3 protein: CASSRAAGAIYDEQFF

clone size: -
V gene: TRBV4-2
J gene: TRBJ2-7
D gene: -
CDR3 DNA: TGTGCCAGCAGCCAAGCTGAGGCCGGGCAGTATTTC
CDR3 protein: CASSQAEAGQYF

clone size: few
V gene: TRBV29-1
J gene: TRBJ1-2
D gene: TRBD1
CDR3 DNA: TGCAGCGTTGACGCAGGGGGCCGTGATTACACCTTC
CDR3 protein: CSVDAGGRDYTF

clone size: -
V gene: TRBV6-1
J gene: TRBJ2-5
D gene: -
CDR3 DNA: TGTGCCAACACTGAAGGGCGGGACGAGACCCAGTACTTC
CDR3 protein: CANTEGRDETQYF

clone size: -
V gene: TRBV7-8
J gene: TRBJ2-7
D gene: -
CDR3 DNA: TGTACCAGCAACCCAACGGACTACGAGCAGTACTTC
CDR3 protein: CTSNPTDYEQYF

clone size: few
V gene: TRBV28
J gene: TRBJ2-5
D gene: -
CDR3 DNA: TGTGCCAGCAGCCCCCTCGGCCTGGAAGAGACCCAGTACTTC
CDR3 protein: CASSPLGLEETQYF

clone size: -
V gene: TRBV4-1
J gene: TRBJ1-2
D gene: -
CDR3 DNA: TGCGCCAGCAGACAAGAAGGGGGGGCTAACTATGGCTACGCCTTC
CDR3 protein: CASRQEGGANYGYAF

clone size: -
V gene: TRBV5-5
J gene: TRBJ2-5
D gene: -
CDR3 DNA: TGTGCCAGCAGCTCGGTTGGGGGGCCGGACCAAGGGACCCAGTACTTC
CDR3 protein: CASSSVGGPDQGTQYF

clone size: -
V gene: TRBV29-1
J gene: TRBJ2-5
D gene: -
CDR3 DNA: TGCAGCGTCCGAAAGGGGCATGAGGAGACCCAGTACTTC
CDR3 protein: CSVRKGHEETQYF

clone size: -
V gene: TRBV12-3/TRBV12-4
J gene: TRBJ2-2
D gene: -
CDR3 DNA: TGTGCCAGCGGACCAACGAACACCGGGGAGTTGTTTTTT
CDR3 protein: CASGPTNTGELFF

clone size: many
V gene: TRBV6-6
J gene: TRBJ1-5
D gene: TRBD1
CDR3 DNA: TGTGCCAGCAGTGTCACCCTCGGGACAGGGGGAGATCAGCCCCAGCATTTT
CDR3 protein: CASSVTLGTGGDQPQHF

clone size: many
V gene: TRBV11-2
J gene: TRBJ2-7
D gene: TRBD2
CDR3 DNA: TGTGCCAGCAGCTTTAGCGGGAGCAACGAGCAGTACTTC
CDR3 protein: CASSFSGSNEQYF

clone size: once
V gene: TRBV29-1
J gene: TRBJ1-2
D gene: TRBD1
CDR3 DNA: TGCAGTGTGACACCGGGACAGGGACGTTCCGATAACTATGGCTACACCTTC
CDR3 protein: CSVTPGQGRSDNYGYTF

clone size: -
V gene: TRBV28
J gene: TRBJ2-7
D gene: -
CDR3 DNA: TGTACCAGTAGTTTATCCACTAGCACCTACGAGCAGTACTTC
CDR3 protein: CTSSLSTSTYEQYF

clone size: -
V gene: TRBV28
J gene: TRBJ2-7
D gene: TRBD1
CDR3 DNA: TGTGCCAGCTGGCCCACCGGGACAGGGATCCCCTACGAGCAGTACTTC
CDR3 protein: CASWPTGTGIPYEQYF

clone size: -
V gene: TRBV6-2/TRBV6-3
J gene: TRBJ2-3
D gene: TRBD2
CDR3 DNA: TGTGCCAGCAGTTACGCCACTAGCGGGACTAGCACATATACGCGGTATTTT
CDR3 protein: CASSYATSGTSTYTRYF

clone size: -
V gene: TRBV6-1
J gene: TRBJ2-1
D gene: -
CDR3 DNA: TGTGCCAGCAGTGTGAATCCAGGGTCCCCCAGGTTCTTC
CDR3 protein: CASSVNPGSPRFF

clone size: -
V gene: TRBV20-1
J gene: TRBJ2-7
D gene: TRBD2
CDR3 DNA: TGCAGTGCTAGGGACCTAGCGGGAGACGAGCAGCACTTC
CDR3 protein: CSARDLAGDEQHF

clone size: many
V gene: TRBV4-1
J gene: TRBJ2-7
D gene: TRBD1
CDR3 DNA: TGCGCCAGCAGCCAAGGTCAGGGACAGGGGACACGCTACGAGCAGTACTTC
CDR3 protein: CASSQGQGQGTRYEQYF

clone size: once
V gene: TRBV29-1
J gene: TRBJ2-1
D gene: -
CDR3 DNA: TGCGGCGTAAAACAGCAGGGCATATATGAGCAGTTCTTC
CDR3 protein: CGVKQQGIYEQFF

clone size: many
V gene: TRBV6-6
J gene: TRBJ2-7
D gene: -
CDR3 DNA: TGTGCCAGCAGCACCGGGACATCTCCTCACGAGCAGTACTTC
CDR3 protein: CASSTGTSPHEQYF

clone size: few
V gene: TRBV5-1
J gene: TRBJ2-7
D gene: TRBD2
CDR3 DNA: TGCGCCAGCAGCTTGATCGGGACTAGCGGGACCAAGCAGTACTTC
CDR3 protein: CASSLIGTSGTKQYF

clone size: -
V gene: TRBV20-1
J gene: TRBJ2-7
D gene: -
CDR3 DNA: TGCAGTGCTTGTCTAGCGAGAGAATCCTACGAGCAGTACTTC
CDR3 protein: CSACLARESYEQYF

clone size: -
V gene: TRBV6-5
J gene: TRBJ2-1
D gene: -
CDR3 DNA: TGTGCCAGCACAGCTAGGGGGAGTTGGTACAACGAGCAGTTCTTC
CDR3 protein: CASTARGSWYNEQFF

clone size: once
V gene: TRBV5-4
J gene: TRBJ1-2
D gene: -
CDR3 DNA: TGTTCCAGCAGCTTGGGGGGGCCAGGGGTGACTGGCTGCACCTTC
CDR3 protein: CSSSLGGPGVTGCTF

clone size: many
V gene: TRBV5-4
J gene: TRBJ2-3
D gene: -
CDR3 DNA: TGTGCCAGCAGCTTGCCCTCCACAGATACGCAGTATTTT
CDR3 protein: CASSLPSTDTQYF

clone size: -
V gene: TRBV6-6
J gene: TRBJ1-2
D gene: -
CDR3 DNA: TGTGCCGGCAGTTCCGGGCCTAACTATGGCTATACCTTC
CDR3 protein: CAGSSGPNYGYTF

clone size: -
V gene: TRBV20-1
J gene: TRBJ2-1
D gene: -
CDR3 DNA: TGCAGTGCTAGCCGGGAGAATTCGAATGAGCAGTTCTTC
CDR3 protein: CSASRENSNEQFF

clone size: many
V gene: TRBV11-2
J gene: TRBJ2-2
D gene: -
CDR3 DNA: TGTGCCAGCAGCTTAGAGTGGTCCGGGATGGACACCGGGGAGCTGTTTTTT
CDR3 protein: CASSLEWSGMDTGELFF

clone size: -
V gene: TRBV28
J gene: TRBJ2-7
D gene: -
CDR3 DNA: TGTGCCAGTCGGGCTAGCGTGACCTACGAGCAGTACTTC
CDR3 protein: CASRASVTYEQYF

clone size: -
V gene: TRBV24-1
J gene: TRBJ2-1
D gene: TRBD2
CDR3 DNA: TGTGCCACCAGTGACCCTGACTATAGCGGGAGACCCTACAGTGAGCAGTTCTTC
CDR3 protein: CATSDPDYSGRPYSEQFF